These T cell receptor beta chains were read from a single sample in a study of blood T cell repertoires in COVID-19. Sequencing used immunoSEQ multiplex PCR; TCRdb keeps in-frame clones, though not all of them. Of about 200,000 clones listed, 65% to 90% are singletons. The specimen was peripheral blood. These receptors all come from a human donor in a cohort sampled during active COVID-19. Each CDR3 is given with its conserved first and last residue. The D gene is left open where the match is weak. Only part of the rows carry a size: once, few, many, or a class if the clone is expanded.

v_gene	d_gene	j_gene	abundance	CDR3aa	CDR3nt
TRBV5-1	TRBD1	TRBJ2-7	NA	CASTLTGEVREQYF	TGCGCCAGCACCCTGACAGGGGAGGTTCGCGAGCAGTACTTC
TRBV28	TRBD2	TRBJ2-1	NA	CAIRGERGYNEQFF	TGTGCCATCCGAGGGGAGCGGGGCTACAATGAGCAGTTCTTC
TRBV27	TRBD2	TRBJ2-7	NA	CASSVGTSGYEQYF	TGTGCCAGCAGTGTGGGGACTAGCGGCTACGAGCAGTACTTC
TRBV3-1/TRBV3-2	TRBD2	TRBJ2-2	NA	CASSPLAANTGELFF	TGTGCCAGCAGCCCACTAGCGGCGAACACCGGGGAGCTGTTTTTT
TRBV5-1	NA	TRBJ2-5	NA	CASSSRVAGARETQYF	TGCGCCAGCAGCTCCCGGGTGGCAGGGGCGCGGGAGACCCAGTACTTC
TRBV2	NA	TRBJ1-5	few	CASSVRDTSPLQPQHF	TGTGCCAGCAGTGTCCGGGACACTAGTCCCCTTCAGCCCCAGCATTTT
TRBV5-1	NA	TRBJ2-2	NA	CASSLQGVDTGELFF	TGCGCCAGCAGCTTGCAGGGTGTAGACACCGGGGAGCTGTTTTTT
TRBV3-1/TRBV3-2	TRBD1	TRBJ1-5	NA	CASSQGPPTGDFNQPQHF	TGTGCCAGCAGCCAAGGGCCCCCCACAGGGGACTTCAATCAGCCCCAGCATTTT
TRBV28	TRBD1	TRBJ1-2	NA	CASSLWGRGQANYGYTF	TGTGCCAGCAGTTTATGGGGCAGGGGGCAAGCTAACTATGGCTACACCTTC
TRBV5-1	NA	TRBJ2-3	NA	CASSLDGLARTDTQYF	TGCGCCAGCAGCTTGGACGGGTTAGCTCGCACAGATACGCAGTATTTT
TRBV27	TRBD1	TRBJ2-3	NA	CASSPPGQGAYPTDTQYF	TGTGCCAGCAGTCCCCCGGGACAGGGGGCATATCCCACAGATACGCAGTATTTT
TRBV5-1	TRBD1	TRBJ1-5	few	CASSLGTGTQPQHF	TGCGCCAGCAGCTTGGGGACAGGGACTCAGCCCCAGCATTTT
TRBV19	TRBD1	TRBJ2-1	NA	CASTDRVMNNEQFF	TGTGCCAGTACCGACAGGGTGATGAACAATGAGCAGTTCTTC
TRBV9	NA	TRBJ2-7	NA	CASSVGTLSSYEQYF	TGTGCCAGCAGCGTAGGGACTTTGAGCTCCTACGAGCAGTACTTC
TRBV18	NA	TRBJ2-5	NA	CASSPSLPGLAIWGTQYF	TGTGCCAGCTCACCTTCCTTACCGGGACTCGCTATTTGGGGAACCCAGTACTTC
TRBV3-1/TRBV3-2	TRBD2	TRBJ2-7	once	CASSQDRSGRGEQYF	TGTGCCAGCAGCCAAGATAGGAGCGGGAGGGGGGAGCAGTACTTC
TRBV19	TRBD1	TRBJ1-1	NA	CATGTGVATEAFF	TGTGCCACAGGGACAGGGGTGGCCACTGAAGCTTTCTTT
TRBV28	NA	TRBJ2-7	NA	CASSLRGISYEQYF	TGTGCCAGCAGTTTACGAGGGATCTCCTACGAGCAGTACTTC
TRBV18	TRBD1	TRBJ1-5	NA	CASSPGQGHQPQHF	TGTGCCAGCTCACCGGGACAGGGCCATCAGCCCCAGCATTTT
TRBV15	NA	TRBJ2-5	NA	CATSRGDSQETQYF	TGTGCCACCAGCAGAGGTGACAGTCAAGAGACCCAGTACTTC
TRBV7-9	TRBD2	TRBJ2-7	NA	CASSSSRGVASPFAYEQYF	TGTGCCAGCAGCTCCTCTCGGGGGGTTGCCTCCCCCTTCGCCTACGAGCAGTACTTC
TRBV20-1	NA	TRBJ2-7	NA	CSASPPSYVREQYF	TGCAGTGCTAGTCCCCCGTCCTACGTCCGCGAGCAGTACTTC
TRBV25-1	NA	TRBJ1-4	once	CASSEFVEGIDEKLFF	TGTGCCAGCAGTGAATTTGTAGAGGGTATTGATGAAAAACTGTTTTTT
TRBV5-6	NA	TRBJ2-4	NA	CASSLAAGEESKNIQYF	TGTGCCAGCAGCTTGGCGGCAGGGGAAGAAAGCAAAAACATTCAGTACTTC
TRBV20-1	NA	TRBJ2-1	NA	CSASGENEQFF	TGCAGTGCTAGTGGCGAAAATGAGCAGTTCTTC
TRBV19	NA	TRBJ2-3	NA	CASTKPHTGEDTQYF	TGTGCCAGTACGAAACCCCACACTGGAGAAGATACGCAGTATTTT
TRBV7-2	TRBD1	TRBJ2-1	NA	CASSHRDRGRDEQFF	TGTGCCAGCAGCCACCGGGACAGGGGGCGCGATGAGCAGTTCTTC
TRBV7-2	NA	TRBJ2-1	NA	CASSMDSYNEQFF	TGTGCCAGCAGCATGGACAGTTACAATGAGCAGTTCTTC
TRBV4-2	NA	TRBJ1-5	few	CASSQDWQGDQPQHF	TGTGCCAGCAGCCAAGATTGGCAGGGTGACCAGCCCCAGCATTTT
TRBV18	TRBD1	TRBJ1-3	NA	CASSPRRDRGGNTIYF	TGTGCCAGCTCACCGAGGAGAGACAGGGGAGGAAACACCATATATTTT
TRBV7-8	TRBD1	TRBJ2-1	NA	CASSEAGGPRNEQFF	TGTGCCAGCAGCGAAGCAGGGGGCCCCCGGAATGAGCAGTTCTTC
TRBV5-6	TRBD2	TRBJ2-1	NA	CASSWGLAGVHEQFF	TGTGCCAGCAGCTGGGGACTAGCGGGAGTCCATGAGCAGTTCTTC
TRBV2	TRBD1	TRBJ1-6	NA	CASSGDRGASPLHF	TGTGCCAGCAGTGGGGACAGGGGGGCTTCACCCCTCCACTTT
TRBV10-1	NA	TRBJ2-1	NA	CASSKTGSVSYNEQFF	TGCGCCAGCAGTAAAACAGGGAGCGTCTCCTACAATGAGCAGTTCTTC
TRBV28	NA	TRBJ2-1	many	CASSLGPNKFF	TGTGCCAGCAGTTTAGGGCCCAATAAGTTCTTC
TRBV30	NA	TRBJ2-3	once	CAWSEQATDTQYF	TGTGCCTGGAGTGAGCAGGCGACAGATACGCAGTATTTT
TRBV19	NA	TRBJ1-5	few	CASSIRQDSNQPQHF	TGTGCCAGTAGTATAAGACAGGATAGCAATCAGCCCCAGCATTTT
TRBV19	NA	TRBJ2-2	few	CASTKDSYMAGELFF	TGTGCCAGTACCAAGGACAGTTACATGGCCGGGGAGCTGTTTTTT
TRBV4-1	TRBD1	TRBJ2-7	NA	CASSQGQAISYEQYF	TGCGCCAGCAGCCAGGGACAGGCCATCTCCTACGAGCAGTACTTC
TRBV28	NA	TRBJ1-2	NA	CASSFSQRTYGYTF	TGTGCCAGCAGTTTTAGCCAAAGGACTTATGGCTACACCTTC
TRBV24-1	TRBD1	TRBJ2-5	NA	CATSDFGQAGTQYF	TGTGCCACCAGTGATTTCGGACAGGCCGGGACCCAGTACTTC
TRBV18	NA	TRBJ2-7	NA	CASSMTASSYEQYF	TGTGCCAGCTCAATGACAGCGAGCTCCTACGAGCAGTACTTC
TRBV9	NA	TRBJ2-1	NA	CASSVTGGLAASYNEQFF	TGTGCCAGCAGCGTTACGGGTGGATTAGCGGCCTCCTACAATGAGCAGTTCTTC
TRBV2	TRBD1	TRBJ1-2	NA	CASTMTGFVGYTF	TGTGCCAGCACCATGACAGGGTTTGTAGGCTACACCTTC
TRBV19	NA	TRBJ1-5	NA	CASSMGGIEPQHF	TGTGCCAGTAGTATGGGAGGAATTGAGCCCCAGCATTTT
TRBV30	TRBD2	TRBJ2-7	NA	CAWSVLGREVGKYEQYF	TGTGCCTGGAGTGTACTTGGTCGGGAGGTGGGGAAGTACGAGCAGTACTTC
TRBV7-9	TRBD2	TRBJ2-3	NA	CASSFGTSGADTQYF	TGTGCCAGCAGCTTCGGGACTAGCGGGGCAGATACGCAGTATTTT
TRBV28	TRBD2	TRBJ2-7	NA	CASSLGLRLANYEQYF	TGTGCCAGCAGTTTGGGCCTCCGACTAGCCAACTACGAGCAGTACTTC
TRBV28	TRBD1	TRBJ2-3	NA	CASSLQGGADTQYF	TGTGCCAGCAGTTTGCAAGGGGGCGCAGATACGCAGTATTTT
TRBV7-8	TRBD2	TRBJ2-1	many	CASSPALLTGLAGGPGKFF	TGTGCCAGCAGCCCAGCTCTCCTCACTGGACTAGCGGGAGGGCCGGGGAAGTTCTTC
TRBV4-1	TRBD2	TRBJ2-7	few	CASSQPKGGRDSYEQYF	TGCGCCAGCAGCCAACCGAAGGGCGGGAGGGACTCATACGAGCAGTACTTC
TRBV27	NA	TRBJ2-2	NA	CASSKSYTGNTGELFF	TGTGCCAGCAGTAAGTCCTACACAGGGAACACCGGGGAGCTGTTTTTT
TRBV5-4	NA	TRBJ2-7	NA	CASSLGGTLRYEQYF	TGTGCCAGCAGCTTGGGAGGTACTCTCCGCTACGAGCAGTACTTC